The source of this TCR beta chain is a study of blood T cell repertoires in COVID-19. Study information: Sample material is recorded as cDNA or gDNA derived from T cells, B-cell-depleted T cells, or PBMCs.

Sequencing used immunoSEQ multiplex PCR; TCRdb keeps in-frame clones, though not all of them. The repertoire consists of around 200,000 clones, with around 80% occurring once and the leading ten covering roughly an eighth. This CDR3 contains 14 residues. V dropped 8 bases and J dropped 6; count of bases not matched to a gene: 6. CDR1 is MGHDK and CDR2 is SYGVNS in the germline V gene. The clonotype comes from a woman in her forties or fifties with acute or convalescent COVID-19. Specimen: peripheral blood. The rearrangement joins TRBV25-1 to TRBJ2-1; 11 bases are a match to TRBD1. CDR3 residues: CASVWTGGINEQFF. Here the CDR3 DNA reads TGTGCCAGCGTCTGGACAGGGGGCATCAATGAGCAGTTCTTC.